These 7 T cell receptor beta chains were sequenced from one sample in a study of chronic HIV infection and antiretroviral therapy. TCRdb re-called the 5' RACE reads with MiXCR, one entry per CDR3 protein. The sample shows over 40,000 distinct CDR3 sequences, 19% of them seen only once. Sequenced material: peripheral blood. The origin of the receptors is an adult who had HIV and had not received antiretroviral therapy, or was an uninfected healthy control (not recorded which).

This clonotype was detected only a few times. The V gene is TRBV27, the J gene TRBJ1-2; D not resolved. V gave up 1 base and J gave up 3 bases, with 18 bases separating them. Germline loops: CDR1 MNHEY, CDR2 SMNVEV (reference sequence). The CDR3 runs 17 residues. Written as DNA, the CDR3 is TGTGCCAGCAGTTTATATCGGAGGTTGGGAGCAGACTATGGCTACACCTTC. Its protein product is CASSLYRRLGADYGYTF.

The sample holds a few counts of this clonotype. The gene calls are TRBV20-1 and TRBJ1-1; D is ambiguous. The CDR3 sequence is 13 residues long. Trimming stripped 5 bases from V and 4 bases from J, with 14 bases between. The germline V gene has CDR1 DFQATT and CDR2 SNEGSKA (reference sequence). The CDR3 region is CSAPSDITTEAFF. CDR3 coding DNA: TGCAGTGCTCCCTCCGACATAACCACTGAAGCTTTCTTT.

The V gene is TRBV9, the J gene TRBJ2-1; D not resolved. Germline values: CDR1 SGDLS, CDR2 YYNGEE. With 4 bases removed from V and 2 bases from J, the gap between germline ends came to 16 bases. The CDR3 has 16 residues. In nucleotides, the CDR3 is TGTGCCAGCAGCCTAGTGGTCTGGGATCCCTACAATGAGCAGTTCTTC. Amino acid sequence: CASSLVVWDPYNEQFF.

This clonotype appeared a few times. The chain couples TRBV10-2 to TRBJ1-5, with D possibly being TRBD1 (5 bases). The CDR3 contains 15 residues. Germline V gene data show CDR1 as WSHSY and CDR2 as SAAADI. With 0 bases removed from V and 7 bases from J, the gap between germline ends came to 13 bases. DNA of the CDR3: TGCGCCAGCAGTGAGTCGGATGGGGGAGGCCAGCCCCAGCATTTT. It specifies CASSESDGGGQPQHF.

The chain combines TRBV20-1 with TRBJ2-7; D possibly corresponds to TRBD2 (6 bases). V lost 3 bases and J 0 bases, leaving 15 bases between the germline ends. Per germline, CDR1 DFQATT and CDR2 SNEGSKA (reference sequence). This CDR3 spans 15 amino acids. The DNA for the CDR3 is TGCAGTGCTAGGGGCAGCGGAGGGAGCTCCTACGAGCAGTACTTC. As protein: CSARGSGGSSYEQYF.

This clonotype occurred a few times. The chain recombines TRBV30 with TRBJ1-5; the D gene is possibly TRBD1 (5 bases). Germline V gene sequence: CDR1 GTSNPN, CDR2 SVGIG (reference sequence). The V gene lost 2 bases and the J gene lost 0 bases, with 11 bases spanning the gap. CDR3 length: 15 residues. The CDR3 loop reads CAWSSPGVSNQPQHF. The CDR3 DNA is TGTGCCTGGAGTTCTCCGGGGGTTAGCAATCAGCCCCAGCATTTT.

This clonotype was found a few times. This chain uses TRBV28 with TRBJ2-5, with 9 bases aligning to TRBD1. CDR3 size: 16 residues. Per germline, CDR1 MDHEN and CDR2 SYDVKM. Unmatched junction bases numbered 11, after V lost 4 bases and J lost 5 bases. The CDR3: CASSSPTGGIGETQYF. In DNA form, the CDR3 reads TGTGCCAGCAGTTCACCGACAGGGGGTATAGGGGAGACCCAGTACTTC.